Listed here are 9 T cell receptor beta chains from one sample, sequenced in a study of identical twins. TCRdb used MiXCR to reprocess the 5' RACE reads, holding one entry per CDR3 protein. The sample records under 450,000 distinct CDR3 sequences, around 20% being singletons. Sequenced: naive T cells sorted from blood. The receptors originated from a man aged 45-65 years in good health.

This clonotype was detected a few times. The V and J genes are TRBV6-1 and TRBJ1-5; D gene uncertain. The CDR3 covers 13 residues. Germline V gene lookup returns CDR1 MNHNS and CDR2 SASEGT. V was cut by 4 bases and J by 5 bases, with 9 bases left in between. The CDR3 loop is CASSADGYQPQHF. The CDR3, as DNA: TGTGCCAGCAGTGCAGATGGCTATCAGCCCCAGCATTTT.

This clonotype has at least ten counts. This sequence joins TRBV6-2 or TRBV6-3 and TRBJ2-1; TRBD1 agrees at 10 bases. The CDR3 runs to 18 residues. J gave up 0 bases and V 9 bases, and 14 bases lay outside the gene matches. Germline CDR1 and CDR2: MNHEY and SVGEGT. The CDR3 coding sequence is TGTGCCAGTGGACAGGGGGTTGTACTCAGGAGCTCCTACAATGAGCAGTTCTTC. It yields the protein CASGQGVVLRSSYNEQFF.

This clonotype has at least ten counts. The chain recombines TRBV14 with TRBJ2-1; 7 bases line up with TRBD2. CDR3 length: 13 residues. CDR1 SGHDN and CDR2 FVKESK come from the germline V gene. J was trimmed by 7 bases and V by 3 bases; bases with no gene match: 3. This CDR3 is CASSQALANEQFF. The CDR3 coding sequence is TGTGCCAGCAGCCAGGCACTAGCGAATGAGCAGTTCTTC.

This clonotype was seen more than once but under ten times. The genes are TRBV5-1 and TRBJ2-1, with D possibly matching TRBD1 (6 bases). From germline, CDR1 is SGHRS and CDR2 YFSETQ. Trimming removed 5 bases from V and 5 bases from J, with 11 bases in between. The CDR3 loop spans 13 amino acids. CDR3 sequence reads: CASSSTGHNEQFF. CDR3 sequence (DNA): TGCGCCAGCAGTTCTACAGGGCACAATGAGCAGTTCTTC.

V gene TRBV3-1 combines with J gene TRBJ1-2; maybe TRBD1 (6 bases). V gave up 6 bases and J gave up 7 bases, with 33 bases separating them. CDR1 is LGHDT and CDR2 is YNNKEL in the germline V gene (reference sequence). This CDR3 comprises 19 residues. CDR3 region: CASSPPSQGPLIAFGGYTF. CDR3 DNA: TGTGCCAGCAGTCCTCCTTCACAGGGACCATTGATAGCGTTCGGTGGCTACACCTTC.

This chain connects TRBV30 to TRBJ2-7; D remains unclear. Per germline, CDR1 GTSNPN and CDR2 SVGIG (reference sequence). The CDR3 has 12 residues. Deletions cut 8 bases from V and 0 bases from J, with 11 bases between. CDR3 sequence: CAISLSSYEQYF. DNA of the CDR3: TGTGCCATATCATTAAGCTCCTACGAGCAGTACTTC.

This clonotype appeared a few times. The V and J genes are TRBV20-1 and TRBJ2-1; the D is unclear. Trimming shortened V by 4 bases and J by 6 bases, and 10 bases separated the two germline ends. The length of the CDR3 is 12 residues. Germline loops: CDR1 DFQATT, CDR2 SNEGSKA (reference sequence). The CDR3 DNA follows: TGCAGTGCTACAAGAAATGGCAATGAGCAGTTCTTC. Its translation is CSATRNGNEQFF.

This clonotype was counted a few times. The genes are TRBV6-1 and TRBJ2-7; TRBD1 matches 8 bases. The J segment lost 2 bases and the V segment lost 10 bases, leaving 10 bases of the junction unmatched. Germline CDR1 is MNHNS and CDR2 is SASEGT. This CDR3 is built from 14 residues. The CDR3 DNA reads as TGTGCCACTAGGGACAGGCTTTTGACCTACGAGCAGTACTTC. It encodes CATRDRLLTYEQYF.

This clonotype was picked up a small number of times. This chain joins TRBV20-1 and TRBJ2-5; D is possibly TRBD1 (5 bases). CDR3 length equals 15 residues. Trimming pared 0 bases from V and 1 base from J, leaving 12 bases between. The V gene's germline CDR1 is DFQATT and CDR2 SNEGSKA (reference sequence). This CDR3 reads CSARDPTVLQETQYF. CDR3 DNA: TGCAGTGCTAGAGACCCGACAGTTCTCCAAGAGACCCAGTACTTC.